The T cell receptor beta chain described here comes from a study of read filtering for tumor transcriptome and immune sequencing. Study-level background: DNase treatment preceded whole-transcriptome library preparation.

This clonotype was counted at least ten times. The CDR3 has 14 residues. V lost 11 bases to trimming and J lost 2 bases; unmatched junction nucleotides: 7. Germline V lookup: CDR1 SEHNR, CDR2 FQNEAQ (reference sequence). Molecular barcoded adaptors covering alpha/delta and beta/gamma chains were used on approximately 400 ng RNA. One entry per CDR3 protein results from TCRdb running MiXCR on the reads. In the table there are about 46,000 distinct CDR3 sequences, approximately 12% of which are singletons. At the time of active disease, bone marrow was collected from every patient. The sequence was collected from a donor over 35 with multiple myeloma. Material: a population of CD138-negative cells sorted from bone marrow. This chain uses TRBV7-9 with TRBJ2-3; 10 nucleotides match TRBD2. Here the CDR3 reads CAGRTSGYTDTQYF. In nucleotides, the CDR3 is TGTGCCGGCCGGACTAGCGGATACACAGATACGCAGTATTTT.